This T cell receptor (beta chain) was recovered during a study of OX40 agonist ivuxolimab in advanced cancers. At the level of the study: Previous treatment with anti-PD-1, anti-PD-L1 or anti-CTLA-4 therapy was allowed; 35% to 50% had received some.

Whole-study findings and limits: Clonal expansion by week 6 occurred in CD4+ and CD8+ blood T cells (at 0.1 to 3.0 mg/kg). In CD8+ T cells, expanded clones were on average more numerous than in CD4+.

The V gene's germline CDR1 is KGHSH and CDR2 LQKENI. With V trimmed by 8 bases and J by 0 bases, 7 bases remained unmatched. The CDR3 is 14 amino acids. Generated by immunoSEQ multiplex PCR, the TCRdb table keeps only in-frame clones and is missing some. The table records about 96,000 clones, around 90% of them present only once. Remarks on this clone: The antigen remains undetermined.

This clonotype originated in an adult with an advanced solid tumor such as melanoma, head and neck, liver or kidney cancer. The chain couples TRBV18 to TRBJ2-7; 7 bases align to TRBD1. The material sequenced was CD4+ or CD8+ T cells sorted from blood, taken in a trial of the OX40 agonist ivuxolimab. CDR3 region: CASRTGTDSYEQYF. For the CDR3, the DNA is TGTGCCAGCCGGACCGGGACAGACTCCTACGAGCAGTACTTC.